A single sample gave rise to the 28 T cell receptor beta chains below, sequenced in a study of T cells in Graves' hyperthyroidism and ophthalmopathy. RNA transcripts were the template for amplifying TCR beta CDR3 regions. The HTBI primer set served for first-round RT-PCR of the TCR CDR3. MiXCR, run by TCRdb on the multiplex PCR reads, gives a single entry per CDR3 protein. This sample has approximately 620,000 distinct CDR3 sequences, with approximately 14% found just once. Input material: blood. Receptors were obtained from a woman in her 30s with Graves' hyperthyroidism that later progressed to Graves' ophthalmopathy.

This clonotype was recorded many times. V usage is TRBV11-2 and J usage is TRBJ1-1; D is uncertain. Germline loops: CDR1 SGHAT, CDR2 FQNNGV. Deletions cut 0 bases from V and 11 bases from J, with 7 bases between. This CDR3 has 11 amino acids. CDR3 DNA: TGTGCCAGCAGCTTAGATCTCCGGGCTTTCTTT. Its protein is CASSLDLRAFF. The whole variable domain, filled in from reference TRBV11-2 and TRBJ1-1, reads EAGVAQSPRYKIIEKRQSVAFWCNPISGHATLYWYQQILGQGPKLLIQFQNNGVVDDSQLPKDRFSAERLKGVDSTLKIQPAKLEDSAVYLCASSLDLRAFFGQGTRLTVV.

This clonotype was detected ten times or more. The rearrangement joins TRBV7-3 to TRBJ2-3; either TRBD1 or TRBD2 may supply D (5 bases each). The CDR3 has 15 residues. V was shortened by 0 bases and J by 4 bases, with 11 bases between the two germline ends. In germline, CDR1 is SGHTA, CDR2 FQGTGA. The chain's CDR3 is CASSLTTGRADTQYF. CDR3 in DNA: TGTGCCAGCAGCTTAACTACGGGACGGGCAGATACGCAGTATTTT.

This clonotype was seen ten or more times. The CDR3 nucleotides are TGTGCCAGCTCTAGGGGAGGGAGGGAGACCCAGTACTTC. This translates into CASSRGGRETQYF. The rearrangement uses TRBV28 and TRBJ2-5, with 7 bases that match TRBD2. V shed 8 bases and J 5 bases; nucleotides not matched to a gene: 8. Germline loops: CDR1 MDHEN, CDR2 SYDVKM. The CDR3 consists of 13 residues.

This clonotype appeared many times. The rearrangement uses TRBV29-1 and TRBJ1-5; D is undetermined. Germline CDR1 is SQVTM and CDR2 is ANQGSEA. The CDR3 totals 13 residues. V was pared by 2 bases and J by 4 bases, with 9 bases between. CDR3 DNA: TGCAGCGTTGAAATGCAGCCTAATCAGCCCCAGCATTTT. This encodes CSVEMQPNQPQHF.

The chain has TRBV3-1 and TRBJ1-2, with 7 bases that match TRBD1. There are 14 residues in the CDR3. The junction had 8 bases not matched to a gene; V was cut back by 2 bases and J by 8 bases. Looked up from germline, CDR1 is LGHDT and CDR2 is YNNKEL (reference sequence). The CDR3 here is CASSQRTTGWGYTF. The CDR3 nucleotides read TGTGCCAGCAGCCAAAGGACGACAGGGTGGGGCTACACCTTC.

As regards this clonotype: An end of the junction does not agree with germline; a read error may underlie this. The J gene is TRBJ1-5, the V gene TRBV7-2; D is uncertain. This CDR3 has 16 residues. CDR1 is SGHTA and CDR2 is FQGNSA in the germline V gene. The CDR3 reads CPSSLGNSFSNQPQHF. The DNA for the CDR3 is TGTCCCAGCAGCTTAGGGAACAGCTTTAGCAATCAGCCCCAGCATTTT.

This clonotype was recorded at least ten times. The V and J genes are TRBV11-2 and TRBJ2-7, with TRBD1 identical over 9 bases. This CDR3 comprises 15 residues. Germline V gene data show CDR1 as SGHAT and CDR2 as FQNNGV. The V and J ends lost 1 base and 3 bases, in that order; junction bases with no gene match: 4. The CDR3 bases are TGTGCCAGCAGCTTAGGGGACAGGGATTACTACGAGCAGTACTTC. Its protein is CASSLGDRDYYEQYF.

This clonotype came up many times. The rearrangement links TRBV6-5 to TRBJ1-5, with D possibly being TRBD1 (6 bases). The CDR3 loop spans 15 amino acids. CDR1 MNHEY and CDR2 SVGAGI come from the germline V gene. Trimming pared 0 bases from V and 9 bases from J, leaving 15 bases between. In DNA form, the CDR3 reads TGTGCCAGCAGTTACTCGAAAACGGTGGGGGCGCCCCAGCATTTT. Its translation is CASSYSKTVGAPQHF.

V is TRBV7-8 and J is TRBJ2-5; 7 bases map to TRBD1. This CDR3 is built from 15 residues. In germline, CDR1 is SGHVS, CDR2 FQNEAQ. V shed 8 bases, J shed 5 bases, and the junction held 14 bases outside the gene matches. The CDR3 sequence is CASREIRGMVETQYF. The CDR3 nucleotides read TGTGCCAGCCGAGAAATCAGGGGGATGGTCGAGACCCAGTACTTC.

About this clonotype itself: A junction boundary mismatches the germline segment, possibly from a read error. The CDR3 DNA sequence: TGTGCCAACAGCCTAGGGACAGGGGGTGAAGCTTTCTTT. Residues: CANSLGTGGEAFF. The chain combines TRBV4-2 with TRBJ1-1; TRBD1 aligns across 11 bases. CDR3 length: 13 residues. Germline CDR1 reads LGHNA; CDR2 reads YNFKEQ.

This clonotype was seen ten or more times. The J gene is TRBJ1-2, the V gene TRBV7-2, with TRBD1 as a possible D gene (5 bases). V was pared by 7 bases and J by 4 bases, with 22 bases between. CDR3 length: 16 amino acids. Germline CDR1 and CDR2: SGHTA and FQGNSA. The CDR3 here is CASTPGGGEWGYGYTF. The CDR3 region has the DNA TGTGCCAGCACCCCCGGGGGAGGGGAATGGGGCTATGGCTACACCTTC.

This clonotype has ten or more counts. The gene calls are TRBV12-5 and TRBJ2-1, with 12 bases identical to TRBD2. The ends lost 1 base at V and 7 bases at J; junction bases unmatched: 8. Germline CDR1 is LGHNT and CDR2 is FRNRAP. This CDR3 has 17 residues. CDR3 in amino acids: CASGLGPLAGGLNEQFF. Written as DNA, the CDR3 is TGTGCTAGTGGTTTGGGCCCCCTAGCGGGAGGGTTGAATGAGCAGTTCTTC.

V and J are TRBV9 and TRBJ2-7, with unresolved D. V was pared by 3 bases and J by 5 bases, with 21 bases between. This CDR3 is built from 16 residues. Germline CDR1 reads SGDLS; CDR2 reads YYNGEE. The CDR3 spells CASSAMSMGYAHEQYF. DNA of the CDR3: TGTGCCAGCAGCGCGATGTCGATGGGGTACGCCCACGAGCAGTACTTC.

Many counts were recorded for this clonotype. The chain recombines TRBV5-1 with TRBJ1-1; 8 bases are a match to TRBD1. The CDR3 spans 15 residues. Trimming cost V 5 bases and J 4 bases; bases outside gene matches: 10. Germline V gene sequence: CDR1 SGHRS, CDR2 YFSETQ. The CDR3 loop reads CASRRTGITPTEAFF. The CDR3 DNA is TGCGCCAGCAGACGGACAGGGATCACTCCCACTGAAGCTTTCTTT.

There are many counts of this clonotype. The V call is TRBV7-2, the J call TRBJ1-5, with no clear D. V lost 5 bases to trimming and J lost 4 bases, with 15 bases between them. The CDR3 covers 15 residues. From germline, CDR1 is SGHTA and CDR2 FQGNSA. CDR3 amino acids: CASSPWAVLNQPQHF. In DNA, the CDR3 is TGTGCCAGCAGCCCGTGGGCCGTATTAAATCAGCCCCAGCATTTT.

This clonotype was counted many times. This chain uses TRBV6-1 with TRBJ1-6; the match to TRBD1 covers 7 bases. The germline V gene encodes CDR1 MNHNS and CDR2 SASEGT. This CDR3 has 15 residues. J was trimmed by 0 bases and V by 11 bases; bases with no gene match: 7. Here the CDR3 reads CAAGQSFSYNSPLHF. Written as DNA, the CDR3 is TGTGCCGCGGGACAGTCTTTCTCCTATAATTCACCCCTCCACTTT.

This clonotype was counted many times. The genes are TRBV2 and TRBJ2-4; TRBD2 might be the D (6 bases). The CDR3 covers 16 residues. Germline loops: CDR1 SNHLY, CDR2 FYNNEI. Trimming removed 3 bases from V and 2 bases from J, with 14 bases in between. The CDR3: CASSEWTMRSKNIQYF. CDR3 bases: TGTGCCAGCAGTGAGTGGACTATGCGATCCAAAAACATTCAGTACTTC.

V usage is TRBV28 and J usage is TRBJ1-4, with 7 bases lining up with TRBD1. V dropped 6 bases and J dropped 1; count of bases not matched to a gene: 2. CDR1 and CDR2 (germline): MDHEN, SYDVKM. This CDR3 region has 14 residues. CDR3 sequence: CASRRTGTNEKLFF. The CDR3 nucleotides are TGTGCCAGCAGACGGACAGGAACTAATGAAAAACTGTTTTTT.

This clonotype was counted ten times or more. This chain connects TRBV3-1 to TRBJ2-3, with D possibly matching TRBD2 (5 bases). V was cut by 5 bases and J by 0 bases, with 12 bases left in between. Germline CDR1 reads LGHDT; CDR2 reads YNNKEL (reference sequence). The CDR3 is made up of 15 amino acids. In DNA, the CDR3 is TGTGCCAGCAGCTGGGATAGCGCCAGCACAGATACGCAGTATTTT. Translated: CASSWDSASTDTQYF.

This clonotype has more than one count but fewer than ten. The chain links TRBV13 to TRBJ1-1; 7 bases fit TRBD1. The trim removed 3 bases at V and 3 bases at J, leaving 7 bases unmatched. CDR1 PRHDT and CDR2 FYEKMQ come from the germline V gene (reference sequence). CDR3 length: 15 residues. The chain's CDR3 is CASSFGEGAYTEAFF. The DNA for the CDR3 is TGTGCCAGCAGCTTCGGAGAGGGGGCTTACACTGAAGCTTTCTTT.

This clonotype was seen at least ten times. This chain joins TRBV28 and TRBJ2-5; TRBD2 is a possible D gene (5 bases). V was trimmed by 6 bases and J by 5 bases, leaving 13 bases between them. Germline-derived CDR1 and CDR2 are MDHEN and SYDVKM. This CDR3 spans 13 amino acids. CDR3: CASSLGGRETQYF. In nucleotides, the CDR3 is TGTGCCAGCAGCTTAGGAGGAAGGGAGACCCAGTACTTC.

Ten or more counts support this clonotype. The chain couples TRBV10-2 to TRBJ2-7, with 8 positions matching TRBD1. Germline lookup yields CDR1 WSHSY and CDR2 SAAADI. The V gene end was trimmed by 6 bases and the J gene end by 2 bases; junction bases not matched to a gene: 9. The CDR3 is made up of 15 amino acids. The CDR3 DNA is TGCGCCAGCAGGTTTGACAGGGGTCCTACCTACGAGCAGTACTTC. Protein: CASRFDRGPTYEQYF.

About this clonotype: This may be a read error: a much more frequent sequence differs by one nucleotide. V usage is TRBV11-2 and J usage is TRBJ2-1; D remains ambiguous. V was pared by 6 bases and J by 2 bases, with 14 bases between. The CDR3 spans 15 residues. CDR1 is SGHAT and CDR2 is FQNNGV in the germline V gene. The CDR3 DNA is TGTGCCAGCAGTGGCCGAGAGGTGCCCTACAATGAGCAGTTCTTC. Translating gives CASSGREVPYNEQFF.

Only a few counts were recorded for this clonotype. This chain joins TRBV19 and TRBJ2-7; 10 positions match TRBD2. V lost 5 bases, J lost 5 bases, and 9 bases stayed unmatched. The CDR3 length is 15 residues. Germline CDR1 reads LNHDA; CDR2 reads SQIVND (reference sequence). The CDR3 protein is CASSSILAGDDEQYF. CDR3 nucleotide sequence: TGTGCCAGTAGTTCCATCCTAGCGGGAGATGACGAGCAGTACTTC.

This clonotype was seen only a few times. CDR3 amino acids: CASGLAGDSTGELFF. CDR3 nucleotides: TGTGCCAGCGGACTAGCGGGAGACAGCACCGGGGAGCTGTTTTTT. V is TRBV6-2 or TRBV6-3 and J is TRBJ2-2, with TRBD2 identical over 13 bases. Per germline, CDR1 MNHEY and CDR2 SVGEGT. Unmatched junction bases numbered 4, after V lost 8 bases and J lost 4 bases. This CDR3 is 15 amino acids long.

This clonotype showed up just a few times. J is TRBJ1-2 and V is TRBV7-2, with TRBD1 identical over 8 bases. CDR1 is SGHTA, CDR2 FQGNSA, per germline. J lost 4 bases, V lost 1 base, and 5 bases had no gene match. The CDR3 runs 15 residues. The DNA for the CDR3 is TGTGCCAGCAGCTTAGAGGCAGGGGGCGCCTATGGCTACACCTTC. Translating it yields CASSLEAGGAYGYTF.

The chain recombines TRBV6-1 with TRBJ1-2, with 10 bases fitting TRBD1. Germline CDR1 and CDR2: MNHNS and SASEGT. The CDR3 runs 16 residues. With V trimmed by 7 bases and J by 0 bases, 8 bases remained unmatched. The CDR3 region is CASTPGTGVTNYGYTF. Here the CDR3 DNA reads TGTGCCAGCACCCCCGGGACAGGGGTTACTAACTATGGCTACACCTTC.

The sample holds a few counts of this clonotype. This sequence joins TRBV7-2 and TRBJ1-5; TRBD1 might be the D (6 bases). Germline CDR1 and CDR2: SGHTA and FQGNSA. The CDR3 spans 15 residues. V was cut by 3 bases and J by 3 bases, with 12 bases left in between. Written as DNA, the CDR3 is TGTGCCAGCAGCTTTCGACAGGCCTCCAATCAGCCCCAGCATTTT. Its protein is CASSFRQASNQPQHF.